These T cell receptor beta chains were read from a single sample in a study of spatial heterogeneity in lung cancer. TCRdb processed the 5' RACE reads anew with MiXCR; each CDR3 protein has one entry. The sample lists about 27,000 distinct CDR3 sequences, roughly 6.6% occurring once. Sequencing used lung tumor tissue, obtained at surgery. All receptors come from a male donor with early-stage non-small cell lung cancer. CDR3s include the opening cysteine and the closing phenylalanine or tryptophan. A D gene is named only where the DNA matches it firmly. Clone size is given for some rows only: seen once, a few or many times, or a class if the clone is expanded.

TRBJ1-1 TRBD1 many TRBV18 TGTGCCAGCTCACCAGGACAGGTGAACACTGAAGCTTTCTTT CASSPGQVNTEAFF
TRBJ2-1 . . TRBV3-1 TGTGCCAGCAGCCAAGATCACGTGGGGACCTACAATGAGCAGTTCTTC CASSQDHVGTYNEQFF
TRBJ2-5 . medium-sized TRBV6-2/TRBV6-3 TGTGCCAGCACCCTTGGGGGTTCGGAGACCCAGTACTTC CASTLGGSETQYF
TRBJ2-1 . few TRBV28 TGTGCCAGCAGTTTACAACCCGACAGAAGATACACCTACAATGAGCAGTTCTTC CASSLQPDRRYTYNEQFF
TRBJ2-1 . many TRBV7-2 TGTGCCAGCAGCTCGGGACTGGGGGGTGAGCAGTTCTTC CASSSGLGGEQFF
TRBJ2-7 . many TRBV5-1 TGCGCCAGCAGCTTGTCACCAGGGGCCTACGAGCAGTACTTC CASSLSPGAYEQYF
TRBJ2-3 . medium-sized TRBV29-1 TGCAGCGTTGGGGGAAGGGGTAGCACAGATACGCAGTATTTT CSVGGRGSTDTQYF
TRBJ2-6 TRBD1 many TRBV5-1 TGCGCCAGCAGCTTGGTGCAGGGGGCATATGGGGCCAACGTCCTGACTTTC CASSLVQGAYGANVLTF
TRBJ2-3 . many TRBV7-2 TGTGCCAGCAGCGCCAGGGGCCTCACAGATACGCAGTATTTT CASSARGLTDTQYF
TRBJ2-1 . many TRBV7-2 TGTGCCAGCAGCACGCGGGACTTAGCCTACAATGAGCAGTTCTTC CASSTRDLAYNEQFF
TRBJ1-1 . many TRBV4-2 TGTGCCAGCAGCCAAGATGGGCAGCCAGAAGCTTTCTTT CASSQDGQPEAFF
TRBJ1-5 . many TRBV13 TGTGCCAGCAGCTTAGGGGGTCAGCCCCAGCATTTT CASSLGGQPQHF
TRBJ2-7 . many TRBV7-9 TGTGCCAGCAGCCGGGTTGGCCTCTACGAGCAGTACTTC CASSRVGLYEQYF
TRBJ2-5 TRBD2 many TRBV5-1 TGCGCCAGCACGCCGTTGACTAGCGGGGGCCAAGAGACCCAGTACTTC CASTPLTSGGQETQYF
TRBJ2-3 TRBD2 . TRBV5-4 TGTGCCAGCAGCTGGGACCCTAGCGGGACTAGCACAGATACGCAGTATTTT CASSWDPSGTSTDTQYF
TRBJ1-3 TRBD1 many TRBV20-1 TGCAGTGCTAGAGATCCGACAGGGAGCTCTGGAAACACCATATATTTT CSARDPTGSSGNTIYF
TRBJ2-3 . few TRBV18 TGTGCCAGCTCACCACCGACGGGGGACACAGATACGCAGTATTTT CASSPPTGDTDTQYF
TRBJ1-2 . . TRBV9 TGTGCCAGCAGCGTATTGGGAGGGAGTGGAAGTGGCTACACCTTC CASSVLGGSGSGYTF
TRBJ1-2 . many TRBV29-1 TGCAGCGTTTACGGGATGGACAGTTCCATTTCCTATGGCTACACCTTC CSVYGMDSSISYGYTF
TRBJ1-1 . few TRBV4-2 TGTGCCAGCAGCCAATTTACCACCACTGAAGCTTTCTTT CASSQFTTTEAFF